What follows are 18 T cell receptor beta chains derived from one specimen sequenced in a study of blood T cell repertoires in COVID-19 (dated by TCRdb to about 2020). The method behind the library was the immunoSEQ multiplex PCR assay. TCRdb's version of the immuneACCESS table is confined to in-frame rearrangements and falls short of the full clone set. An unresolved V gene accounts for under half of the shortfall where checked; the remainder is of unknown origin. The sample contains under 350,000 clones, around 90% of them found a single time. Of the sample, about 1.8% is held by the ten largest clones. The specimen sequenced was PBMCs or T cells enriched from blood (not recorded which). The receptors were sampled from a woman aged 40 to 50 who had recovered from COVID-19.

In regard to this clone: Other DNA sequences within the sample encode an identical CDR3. The chain's CDR3 is CASGEEGQPQHF. For the CDR3, the DNA is TGTGCCAGCGGGGAGGAAGGTCAGCCCCAGCATTTT. V is TRBV2 and J is TRBJ1-5; D call uncertain. Germline V gene lookup returns CDR1 SNHLY and CDR2 FYNNEI. CDR3 length: 12 residues. V lost 8 bases and J 6 bases, leaving 11 bases between the germline ends.

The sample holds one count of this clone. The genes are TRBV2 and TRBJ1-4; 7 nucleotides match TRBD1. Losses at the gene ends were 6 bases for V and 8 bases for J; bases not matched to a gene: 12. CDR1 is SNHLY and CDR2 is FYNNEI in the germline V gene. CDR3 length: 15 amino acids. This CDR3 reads CASSRTGAGGEKLFF. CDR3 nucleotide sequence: TGTGCCAGCAGCCGAACAGGGGCTGGGGGCGAAAAACTGTTTTTT.

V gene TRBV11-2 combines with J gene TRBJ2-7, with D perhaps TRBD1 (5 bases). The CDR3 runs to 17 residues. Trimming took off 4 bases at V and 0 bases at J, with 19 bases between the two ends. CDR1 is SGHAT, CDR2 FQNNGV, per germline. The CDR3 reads CASSWGTIPRSSYEQYF. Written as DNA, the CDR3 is TGTGCCAGCAGCTGGGGCACGATACCTAGGAGCTCCTACGAGCAGTACTTC.

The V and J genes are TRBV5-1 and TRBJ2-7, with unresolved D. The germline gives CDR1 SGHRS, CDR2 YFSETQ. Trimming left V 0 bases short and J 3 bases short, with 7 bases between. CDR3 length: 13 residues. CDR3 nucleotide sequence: TGCGCCAGCAGCTTGGACCTAAACTACGAGCAGTACTTC. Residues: CASSLDLNYEQYF.

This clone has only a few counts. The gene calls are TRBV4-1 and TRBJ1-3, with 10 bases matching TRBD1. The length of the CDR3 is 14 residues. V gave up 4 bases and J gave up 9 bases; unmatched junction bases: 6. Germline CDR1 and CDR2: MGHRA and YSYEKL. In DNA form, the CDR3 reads TGCGCCAGCAGCCGAGGGACAGGGGATGGCACCATATATTTT. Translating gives CASSRGTGDGTIYF.

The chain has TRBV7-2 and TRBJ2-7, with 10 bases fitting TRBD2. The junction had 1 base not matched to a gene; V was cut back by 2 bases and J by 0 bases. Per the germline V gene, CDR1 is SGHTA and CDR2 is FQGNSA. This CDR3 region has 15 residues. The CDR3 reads CASSLRLAGSYEQYF. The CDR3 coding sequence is TGTGCCAGCAGCTTAAGACTAGCGGGCTCCTACGAGCAGTACTTC.

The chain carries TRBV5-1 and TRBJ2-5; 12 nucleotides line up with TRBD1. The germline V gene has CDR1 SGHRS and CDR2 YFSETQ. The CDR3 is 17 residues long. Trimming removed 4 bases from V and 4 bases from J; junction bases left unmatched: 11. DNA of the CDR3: TGCGCCAGCAGCAGGGGACAGGGGGCAGCTGTTCGAGAGACCCAGTACTTC. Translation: CASSRGQGAAVRETQYF.

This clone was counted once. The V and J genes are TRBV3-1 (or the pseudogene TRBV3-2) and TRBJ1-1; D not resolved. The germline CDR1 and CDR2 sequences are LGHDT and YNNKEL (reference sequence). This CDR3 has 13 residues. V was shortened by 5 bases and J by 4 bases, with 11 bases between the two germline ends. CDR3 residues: CASSYQGSTEAFF. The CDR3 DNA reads TGTGCCAGCAGCTATCAAGGGAGCACTGAAGCTTTCTTT.

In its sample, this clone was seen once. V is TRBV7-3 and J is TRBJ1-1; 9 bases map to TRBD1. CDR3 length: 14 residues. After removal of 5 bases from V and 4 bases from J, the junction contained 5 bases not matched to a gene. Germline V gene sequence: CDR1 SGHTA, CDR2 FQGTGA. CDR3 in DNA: TGTGCCAGCAGCCTGACAGGGGGGATCACTGAAGCTTTCTTT. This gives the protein CASSLTGGITEAFF.

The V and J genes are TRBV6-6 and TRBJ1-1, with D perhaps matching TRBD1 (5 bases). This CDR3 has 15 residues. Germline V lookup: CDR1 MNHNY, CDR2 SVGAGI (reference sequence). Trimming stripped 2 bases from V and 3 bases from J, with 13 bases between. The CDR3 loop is CASSYAVGGDTEAFF. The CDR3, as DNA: TGTGCCAGCAGTTACGCCGTGGGGGGAGACACTGAAGCTTTCTTT.

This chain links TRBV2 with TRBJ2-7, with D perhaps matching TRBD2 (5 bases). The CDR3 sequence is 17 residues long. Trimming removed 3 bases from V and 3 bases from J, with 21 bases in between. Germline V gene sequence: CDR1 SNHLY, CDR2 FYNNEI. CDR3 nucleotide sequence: TGTGCCAGCAGTGAGTCTGGGTTGGGGAGTGGGATCTACGAGCAGTACTTC. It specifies CASSESGLGSGIYEQYF.

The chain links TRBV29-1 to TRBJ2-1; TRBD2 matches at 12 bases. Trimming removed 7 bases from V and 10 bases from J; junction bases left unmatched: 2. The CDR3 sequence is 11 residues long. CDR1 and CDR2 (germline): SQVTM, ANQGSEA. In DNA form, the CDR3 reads TGCAGCGCTGGGACTAGCGGGGAGCAGTTCTTC. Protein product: CSAGTSGEQFF.

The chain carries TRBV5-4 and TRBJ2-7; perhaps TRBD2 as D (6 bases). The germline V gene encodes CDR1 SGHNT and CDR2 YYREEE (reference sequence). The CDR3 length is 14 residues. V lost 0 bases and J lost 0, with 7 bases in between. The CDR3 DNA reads TGTGCCAGCAGCTTGGACGGGGGCTCCTACGAGCAGTACTTC. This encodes CASSLDGGSYEQYF. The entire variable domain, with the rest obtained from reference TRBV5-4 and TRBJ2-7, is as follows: ETGVTQSPTHLIKTRGQQVTLRCSSQSGHNTVSWYQQALGQGPQFIFQYYREEENGRGNFPPRFSGLQFPNYSSELNVNALELDDSALYLCASSLDGGSYEQYFGPGTRLTVT.

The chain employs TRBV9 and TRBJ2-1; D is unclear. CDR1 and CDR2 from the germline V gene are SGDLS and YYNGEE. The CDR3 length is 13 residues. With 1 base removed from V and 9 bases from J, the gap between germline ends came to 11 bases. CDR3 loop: CASSVTGVSEQFF. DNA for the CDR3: TGTGCCAGCAGCGTAACTGGAGTCAGTGAGCAGTTCTTC.

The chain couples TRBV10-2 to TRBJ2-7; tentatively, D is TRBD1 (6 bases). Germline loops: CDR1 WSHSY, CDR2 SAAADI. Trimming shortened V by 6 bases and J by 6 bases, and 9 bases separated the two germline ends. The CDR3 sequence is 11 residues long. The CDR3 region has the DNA TGCGCCAGCAGGGACAGTTCCGAGCAGTACTTC. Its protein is CASRDSSEQYF.

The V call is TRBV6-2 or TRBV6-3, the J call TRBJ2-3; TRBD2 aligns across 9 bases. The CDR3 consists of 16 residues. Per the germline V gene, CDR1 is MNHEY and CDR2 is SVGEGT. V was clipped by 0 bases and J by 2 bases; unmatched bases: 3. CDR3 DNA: TGTGCCAGCAGTTACTCGAGCGGGGGGACCACAGATACGCAGTATTTT. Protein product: CASSYSSGGTTDTQYF.

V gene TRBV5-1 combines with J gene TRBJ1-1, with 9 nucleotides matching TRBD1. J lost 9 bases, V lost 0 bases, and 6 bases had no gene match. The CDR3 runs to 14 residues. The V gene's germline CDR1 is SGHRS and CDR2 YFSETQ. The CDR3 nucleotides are TGCGCCAGCAGCTTGGGGACAGGGGAAGGGCAAGCTTTCTTT. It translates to CASSLGTGEGQAFF.

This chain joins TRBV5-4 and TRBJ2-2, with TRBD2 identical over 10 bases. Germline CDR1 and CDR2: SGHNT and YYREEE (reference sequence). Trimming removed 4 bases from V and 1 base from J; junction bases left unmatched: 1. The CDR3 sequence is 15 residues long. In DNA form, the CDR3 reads TGTGCCAGCAGCCGGACTAGCGGGAACACCGGGGAGCTGTTTTTT. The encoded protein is CASSRTSGNTGELFF.